One TCR beta chain is described in this entry. The repertoire was sequenced with immunoSEQ multiplex PCR; TCRdb's copy has only in-frame clones and lacks some. The sample consists of fewer than 100,000 clones, roughly 83% of them appearing once. This specimen comes from a study of blood T cell repertoires in COVID-19. Study background: Collection of acute and convalescent COVID-19 samples took place in the United States, Italy and Spain.

From germline, CDR1 is WNHNN and CDR2 SYGVQD (reference sequence). CDR3 size: 15 residues. The junction had 5 bases not matched to a gene; V was cut back by 4 bases and J by 4 bases. The sequence derives from a human donor in a cohort sampled during active COVID-19. Material: peripheral blood. The chain couples TRBV10-1 to TRBJ1-1; 11 nucleotides line up with TRBD1. CDR3 sequence: CASSVTGTGGTEAFF. The CDR3 DNA follows: TGCGCCAGCAGTGTGACCGGGACAGGGGGCACTGAAGCTTTCTTT.